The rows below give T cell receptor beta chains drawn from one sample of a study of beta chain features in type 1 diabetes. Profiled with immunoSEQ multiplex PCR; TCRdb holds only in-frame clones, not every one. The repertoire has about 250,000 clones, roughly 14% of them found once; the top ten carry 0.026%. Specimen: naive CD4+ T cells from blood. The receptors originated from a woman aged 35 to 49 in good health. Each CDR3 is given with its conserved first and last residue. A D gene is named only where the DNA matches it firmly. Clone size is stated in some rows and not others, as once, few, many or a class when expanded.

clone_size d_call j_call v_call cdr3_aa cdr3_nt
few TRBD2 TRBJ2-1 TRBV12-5 CASGLVPRAGDGNEQFF TGTGCTAGTGGTTTGGTACCTCGAGCGGGGGACGGCAATGAGCAGTTCTTC
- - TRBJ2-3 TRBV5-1 CASSTGQGTDTQYF TGCGCCAGCAGCACGGGACAAGGCACAGATACGCAGTATTTT
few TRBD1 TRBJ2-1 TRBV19 CASSTVRTGTSYNEQFF TGTGCCAGTAGTACCGTACGGACAGGGACGTCCTACAATGAGCAGTTCTTC
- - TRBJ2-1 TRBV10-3 CAISESGSSYNEQFF TGTGCCATCAGTGAGTCGGGGAGCTCCTACAATGAGCAGTTCTTC
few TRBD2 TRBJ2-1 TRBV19 CASSFRGGLYNEQFF TGTGCCAGTAGTTTCCGGGGGGGATTATACAATGAGCAGTTCTTC
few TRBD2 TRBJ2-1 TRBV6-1 CASSAGLAGGPHNEQFF TGTGCCAGCAGTGCCGGACTAGCGGGGGGCCCGCACAATGAGCAGTTCTTC
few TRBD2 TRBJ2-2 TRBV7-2 CASSRGGRFPGELFF TGTGCCAGCAGCCGGGGGGGCAGGTTTCCCGGGGAGCTGTTTTTT
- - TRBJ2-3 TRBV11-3 CASSLGQDGSTDTQYF TGTGCCAGCAGCTTAGGTCAGGATGGGTCCACAGATACGCAGTATTTT
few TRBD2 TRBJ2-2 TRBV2 CASSQGLAANTGELFF TGTGCCAGCAGTCAAGGACTAGCGGCGAACACCGGGGAGCTGTTTTTT
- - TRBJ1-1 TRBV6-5 CASSQKEKTEAFF TGTGCCAGCAGTCAAAAGGAGAAAACTGAAGCTTTCTTT
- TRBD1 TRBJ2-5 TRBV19 CASRKGQGQETQYF TGTGCCAGTAGGAAGGGACAGGGGCAAGAGACCCAGTACTTC
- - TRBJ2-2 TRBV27 CASTLRSGGITGELFF TGTGCCAGCACCCTAAGGTCCGGGGGTATCACCGGGGAGCTGTTTTTT
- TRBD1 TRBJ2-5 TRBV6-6 CASSPENRGEETQYF TGTGCCAGCAGCCCGGAAAACAGGGGGGAAGAGACCCAGTACTTC
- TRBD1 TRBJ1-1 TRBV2 CASGRLDRDTEAFF TGTGCCAGCGGAAGACTGGACAGGGACACTGAAGCTTTCTTT
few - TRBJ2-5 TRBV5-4 CASSPGQNQETQYF TGTGCCAGCAGCCCCGGACAGAACCAAGAGACCCAGTACTTC
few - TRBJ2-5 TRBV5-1 CASSTSGTGQETQYF TGCGCCAGCAGCACCTCCGGGACTGGACAAGAGACCCAGTACTTC
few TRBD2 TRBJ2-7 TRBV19 CASSRAGGAYEQYF TGTGCCAGTAGTCGAGCGGGGGGCGCATACGAGCAGTACTTC